What follows are 32 T cell receptor beta chains derived from one specimen sequenced in a study of T cell repertoires in cytomegalovirus infection. What these receptors recognize is not known. TCRdb itself ran the reads through MiXCR, one entry per CDR3 protein. Of 340,000 or so distinct CDR3 sequences listed, 25% were seen once; the top ten hold more than 10%. Sequencing was performed on cultured PBMCs, taken from culture after CMV antigen stimulation. All receptors derive from a human donor in good health (CMV status not recorded). Some clones in this sample may be carry-over from other donors' samples.

Here the CDR3 reads CASSQAGPKNTEAFF. The CDR3 coding sequence is TGCGCCAGCAGCCAAGCGGGACCAAAGAACACTGAAGCTTTCTTT. V gene TRBV4-1 combines with J gene TRBJ1-1; D is perhaps TRBD1 (5 bases). V was pared by 1 base and J by 1 base, with 10 bases between. Germline CDR1 is MGHRA and CDR2 is YSYEKL. The length of the CDR3 is 15 residues.

The chain joins TRBV4-3 to TRBJ2-2; D may be TRBD2 (7 bases). CDR3 length: 14 residues. CDR1 is LGHNA, CDR2 YSLEER, per germline. Trimming shortened V by 1 base and J by 7 bases, and 10 bases separated the two germline ends. CDR3 residues: CASSQGGGVGELFF. As DNA, the CDR3 is TGCGCCAGCAGCCAAGGAGGGGGGGTCGGGGAGCTGTTTTTT.

The rearrangement links TRBV12-3 or TRBV12-4 to TRBJ2-6, with a weak D call TRBD1 (6 bases). V was trimmed by 10 bases and J by 0 bases, leaving 13 bases between them. The CDR3 has 15 residues. The DNA for the CDR3 is TGTGCCACCCGGACAGCAGTCTCTGGGGCCAACGTCCTGACTTTC. This translates into CATRTAVSGANVLTF.

The chain joins TRBV29-1 to TRBJ2-3; no definite D call. The germline V gene encodes CDR1 SQVTM and CDR2 ANQGSEA. The CDR3 totals 12 residues. Trimming cost V 2 bases and J 6 bases, with 9 bases left between them. In DNA form, the CDR3 reads TGCAGCGTTGAAACGGCATCCGATACGCAGTATTTT. It is translated as CSVETASDTQYF.

This clonotype was recorded a few times. The rearrangement links TRBV5-4 to TRBJ2-1; 11 positions match TRBD2. The V gene end was trimmed by 7 bases and the J gene end by 6 bases; junction bases not matched to a gene: 9. Per germline, CDR1 SGHNT and CDR2 YYREEE (reference sequence). CDR3 length: 15 residues. As DNA, the CDR3 is TGTGCCAGCCTAGCGGGAGGCCTCCTCACCAATGAGCAGTTCTTC. This translates into CASLAGGLLTNEQFF.

The chain combines TRBV27 with TRBJ2-7, with D possibly TRBD2 on 6 matching bases. Germline CDR1 is MNHEY and CDR2 is SMNVEV (reference sequence). The CDR3 is made up of 16 amino acids. Trimming removed 8 bases at V and 0 bases at J, with 20 bases between. The CDR3, as DNA: TGTGCCAGCGGGGGGATCGAGTTAGGGAGCTCCTACGAGCAGTACTTC. It yields the protein CASGGIELGSSYEQYF.

The V call is TRBV27, the J call TRBJ1-1, with a tentative D call TRBD1 (5 bases). The CDR3 has 14 residues. Trimming removed 7 bases at V and 4 bases at J, with 16 bases between. Per the germline V gene, CDR1 is MNHEY and CDR2 is SMNVEV (reference sequence). CDR3 sequence reads: CASIPRVRGTEAFF. Here the CDR3 DNA reads TGTGCCAGCATCCCCCGGGTAAGGGGCACTGAAGCTTTCTTT.

The chain is built from TRBV20-1 and TRBJ2-5; possible D gene TRBD1, 6 bases. Germline V gene lookup returns CDR1 DFQATT and CDR2 SNEGSKA (reference sequence). Trimming cost V 1 base and J 3 bases, with 15 bases left between them. The CDR3 extends over 15 amino acids. The CDR3 nucleotides read TGCAGTGCTAGAGTAGCCGGGACACCGAAAGAGACCCAGTACTTC. Protein: CSARVAGTPKETQYF.

This clonotype was seen only a few times. The chain links TRBV4-2 to TRBJ2-7; possible D gene TRBD2, 6 bases. Germline V gene lookup returns CDR1 LGHNA and CDR2 YNFKEQ. V lost 0 bases and J lost 1, with 13 bases in between. The CDR3 covers 16 residues. CDR3 loop: CASSQDKGRPSYEQYF. CDR3 coding DNA: TGTGCCAGCAGCCAAGATAAGGGGAGGCCGTCCTACGAGCAGTACTTC.

There are many counts of this clonotype. J is TRBJ2-2 and V is TRBV7-9, with 13 bases matching TRBD2. There are 17 residues in the CDR3. Germline CDR1 SEHNR, CDR2 FQNEAQ (reference sequence). V lost 5 bases to trimming and J lost 0 bases; unmatched junction nucleotides: 3. CDR3 bases: TGTGCCAGCAGCGGGGGACTAGCGGGGACGAACACCGGGGAGCTGTTTTTT. Its translation is CASSGGLAGTNTGELFF.

This clonotype was seen ten or more times. V gene TRBV7-9 combines with J gene TRBJ1-2; D might be TRBD1 (5 bases). The CDR3 extends over 15 amino acids. Germline CDR1 SEHNR, CDR2 FQNEAQ (reference sequence). Trimming took 1 base from V and 8 from J, leaving 17 bases between them. CDR3 amino acids: CASSLGQGRLGGYTF. The CDR3, as DNA: TGTGCCAGCAGCTTAGGGCAGGGAAGGCTTGGAGGCTACACCTTC.

This clonotype came up a few times. The rearrangement links TRBV5-5 to TRBJ2-7, with D unclear. Trimming removed 2 bases from V and 0 bases from J, with 9 bases in between. The CDR3 is 14 residues long. Germline lookup yields CDR1 SGHKS and CDR2 YYEKEE (reference sequence). CDR3 coding DNA: TGTGCCAGCAGCTTCCAGTGGAGCTCCTACGAGCAGTACTTC. Its protein product is CASSFQWSSYEQYF.

The genes are TRBV4-2 and TRBJ1-5; the match to TRBD1 covers 8 bases. Looked up from germline, CDR1 is LGHNA and CDR2 is YNFKEQ. Losses at the gene ends were 1 base for V and 4 bases for J; bases not matched to a gene: 9. CDR3 size: 17 residues. The CDR3 loop is CASSQVFGTGGNQPQHF. Written as DNA, the CDR3 is TGTGCCAGCAGCCAAGTATTCGGGACAGGCGGGAATCAGCCCCAGCATTTT.

Note on this clonotype: A junction end diverges from the germline sequence, so it may reflect a read error. The J gene is TRBJ2-2, the V gene TRBV12-3 or TRBV12-4, with D perhaps matching TRBD1 (7 bases). The CDR3 is made up of 17 amino acids. CDR3 residues: CASSLRGFGGWTGGLFF. The DNA for the CDR3 is TGTGCCAGCAGCCTCAGGGGGTTCGGTGGATGGACCGGGGGGCTGTTTTTT.

The chain is built from TRBV11-2 and TRBJ1-2; unclear D gene. V was clipped by 2 bases and J by 8 bases, with 9 bases between them. Germline CDR1 and CDR2: SGHAT and FQNNGV. CDR3 length: 12 amino acids. The CDR3 sequence is CASSLRAEGYTF. The CDR3 DNA reads TGTGCCAGCAGCTTAAGGGCTGAAGGCTACACCTTC. The full variable domain, with the rest looked up from reference TRBV11-2 and TRBJ1-2, is EAGVAQSPRYKIIEKRQSVAFWCNPISGHATLYWYQQILGQGPKLLIQFQNNGVVDDSQLPKDRFSAERLKGVDSTLKIQPAKLEDSAVYLCASSLRAEGYTFGSGTRLTVV.

This clonotype has more than one count but fewer than ten. This chain connects TRBV27 to TRBJ1-2; 10 nucleotides line up with TRBD1. CDR1 is MNHEY and CDR2 is SMNVEV in the germline V gene (reference sequence). V dropped 8 bases and J dropped 8; count of bases not matched to a gene: 8. This CDR3 has 13 amino acids. The CDR3 spells CASRTGGTGGYTF. As DNA, the CDR3 is TGTGCCAGCCGGACAGGGGGGACCGGGGGCTACACCTTC.

The chain recombines TRBV20-1 with TRBJ2-5, with TRBD2 as a possible D gene (7 bases). The germline V gene has CDR1 DFQATT and CDR2 SNEGSKA (reference sequence). V was pared by 6 bases and J by 4 bases, with 21 bases between. CDR3 size: 15 residues. The CDR3 bases are TGCAGTGCGCGGGGGATTGGGGGGCGAGGAGAGACCCAGTACTTC. Translation gives CSARGIGGRGETQYF.

This clonotype has more than one count but fewer than ten. The rearrangement joins TRBV28 to TRBJ1-6, with D perhaps TRBD1 (6 bases). Trimming took 5 bases from V and 9 from J, leaving 20 bases between them. This CDR3 has 16 amino acids. CDR1 and CDR2 (germline): MDHEN, SYDVKM. CDR3 residues: CASSPRRGRGSSPLHF. The CDR3 bases are TGTGCCAGCAGTCCGAGGAGGGGCAGGGGAAGTTCACCCCTCCACTTT.

This clonotype was recorded once. The chain recombines TRBV7-3 with TRBJ2-1, with 14 positions matching TRBD2. The CDR3 covers 16 residues. The V gene's germline CDR1 is SGHTA and CDR2 FQGTGA. J gave up 10 bases and V 5 bases, and 10 bases lay outside the gene matches. Here the CDR3 DNA reads TGTGCCAGCAGCCGTACCGGGACTAGCGGGAGCGGGGAGCAGTTCTTC. Translating gives CASSRTGTSGSGEQFF.

The chain couples TRBV7-2 to TRBJ1-2, with TRBD1 as a possible D gene (6 bases). V was pared by 4 bases and J by 6 bases, with 15 bases between. Germline values: CDR1 SGHTA, CDR2 FQGNSA. This CDR3 region has 14 residues. DNA of the CDR3: TGTGCCAGCAGCTCCTTCGGGACAAGGAATGGCTACACCTTC. It is translated as CASSSFGTRNGYTF.

The CDR3 loop reads CASSPPGVGTGELFF. CDR3 bases: TGTGCCAGCAGTCCGCCGGGAGTTGGCACCGGGGAGCTGTTTTTT. The J gene is TRBJ2-2, the V gene TRBV12-3 or TRBV12-4; TRBD2 is a possible D gene (6 bases). V was pared by 5 bases and J by 4 bases, with 14 bases between. CDR3 length equals 15 residues.

There are many counts of this clonotype. CDR3 DNA sequence: TGTGCCAGCAGTTCAAGCGGGGAGGGGGATACGCAGTATTTT. It translates to CASSSSGEGDTQYF. The chain links TRBV12-3 or TRBV12-4 to TRBJ2-3, with 7 bases lining up with TRBD2. Trimming removed 4 bases from V and 6 bases from J; junction bases left unmatched: 7. CDR3 size: 14 residues.

J is TRBJ2-3 and V is TRBV10-3; possible D gene TRBD1, 6 bases. There are 12 residues in the CDR3. The germline CDR1 and CDR2 sequences are ENHRY and SYGVKD. The V end was cut by 8 bases, the J end by 2 bases, with 8 bases between. CDR3 residues: CAIGDNTDTQYF. The CDR3 DNA is TGTGCCATCGGGGACAACACAGATACGCAGTATTTT.

This clonotype has at least ten counts. The CDR3 sequence: CASSSLASGEQYV. In DNA, the CDR3 is TGTGCCAGCAGCTCCCTTGCCAGCGGCGAGCAGTACGTC. The chain couples TRBV7-8 to TRBJ2-7, with TRBD2 as a possible D gene (5 bases). The CDR3 loop spans 13 amino acids. V was clipped by 4 bases and J by 6 bases, with 13 bases between them. CDR1 is SGHVS, CDR2 FQNEAQ, per germline.

This clonotype has only a few counts. V and J are TRBV4-2 and TRBJ1-2; 11 bases agree with TRBD1. V trimming: 0 bases; J trimming: 4 bases; junction bases outside the gene matches: 4. From germline, CDR1 is LGHNA and CDR2 YNFKEQ. The CDR3 has 16 residues. The CDR3 DNA follows: TGTGCCAGCAGCCAAGAAGGGACAGGGGGTCTCTATGGCTACACCTTC. This codes for CASSQEGTGGLYGYTF.

The chain uses TRBV2 and TRBJ1-1; D is unclear. Per germline, CDR1 SNHLY and CDR2 FYNNEI. The CDR3 length is 14 residues. Trimming removed 6 bases at V and 1 base at J, with 12 bases between. This chain's CDR3 is CASSDGWKNTEAFF. In DNA, the CDR3 is TGTGCCAGCAGCGACGGTTGGAAGAACACTGAAGCTTTCTTT. Complete variable domain (other parts from reference TRBV2 and TRBJ1-1): EPEVTQTPSHQVTQMGQEVILRCVPISNHLYFYWYRQILGQKVEFLVSFYNNEISEKSEIFDDQFSVERPDGSNFTLKIRSTKLEDSAMYFCASSDGWKNTEAFFGQGTRLTVV.

In this sample, this clonotype turned up a few times. The rearrangement uses TRBV7-3 and TRBJ2-1; 7 bases line up with TRBD2. J lost 8 bases, V lost 2 bases, and 6 bases had no gene match. Germline V CDR1 and CDR2: SGHTA, FQGTGA. This CDR3 is 14 amino acids long. The CDR3 sequence: CASSLELAGHEQFF. The CDR3 DNA sequence: TGTGCCAGCAGCTTAGAGTTAGCGGGTCATGAGCAGTTCTTC. Full variable domain (remainder filled in from reference TRBV7-3 and TRBJ2-1): GAGVSQTPSNKVTEKGKYVELRCDPISGHTALYWYRQSLGQGPEFLIYFQGTGAADDSGLPNDRFFAVRPEGSVSTLKIQRTERGDSAVYLCASSLELAGHEQFFGPGTRLTVL.

By share of the sample, this clonotype is medium-sized. The genes are TRBV12-3 or TRBV12-4 and TRBJ1-6; 8 nucleotides align to TRBD1. Germline trimming cut 8 bases from V and 9 bases from J; bases unmatched to any gene: 12. This CDR3 has 15 residues. The CDR3 DNA is TGTGCCAGCGGCCTTGGACAGGGACGACGTTCACCCCTCCACTTT. This encodes CASGLGQGRRSPLHF.

The chain links TRBV20-1 to TRBJ2-3, with TRBD2 matching over 11 bases. Germline V gene lookup returns CDR1 DFQATT and CDR2 SNEGSKA (reference sequence). The CDR3 is made up of 17 amino acids. V shed 0 bases, J shed 3 bases, and the junction held 8 bases outside the gene matches. The CDR3 sequence: CSARDAASGRITDTQYF. CDR3 DNA sequence: TGCAGTGCTAGAGATGCGGCTAGCGGGAGGATAACAGATACGCAGTATTTT.

This clonotype occurred many times. The CDR3 here is CASSLEPSGKLAGELFF. The CDR3 DNA reads TGTGCCAGCAGCCTTGAACCAAGCGGGAAATTAGCCGGGGAGCTGTTTTTT. J is TRBJ2-2 and V is TRBV7-2; 7 bases align to TRBD2. The CDR3 is made up of 17 amino acids. V lost 5 bases to trimming and J lost 6 bases; unmatched junction nucleotides: 15. Germline V gene lookup returns CDR1 SGHTA and CDR2 FQGNSA. Full variable domain (outside the CDR3, taken from reference TRBV7-2 and TRBJ2-2): GAGVSQSPSNKVTEKGKDVELRCDPISGHTALYWYRQSLGQGLEFLIYFQGNSAPDKSGLPSDRFSAERTGGSVSTLTIQRTQQEDSAVYLCASSLEPSGKLAGELFFGEGSRLTVL.

The chain couples TRBV28 to TRBJ1-2, with TRBD1 matching 12 bases. Trimming removed 8 bases from V and 8 bases from J; junction bases left unmatched: 9. The CDR3 extends over 14 amino acids. Germline-derived CDR1 and CDR2 are MDHEN and SYDVKM. The CDR3 nucleotides read TGTGCCAGCTTGGGGGACAGGGGGCTAACGGGCTACACCTTC. Protein product: CASLGDRGLTGYTF.

This clonotype was seen a few times. This chain links TRBV27 with TRBJ2-1, with 12 nucleotides matching TRBD2. The CDR3 spans 14 residues. The V gene's germline CDR1 is MNHEY and CDR2 SMNVEV (reference sequence). J was trimmed by 6 bases and V by 8 bases; bases with no gene match: 5. The CDR3: CASRPSGRGNEQFF. DNA for the CDR3: TGTGCCAGCCGCCCTAGCGGGAGGGGCAATGAGCAGTTCTTC.